This entry describes one T cell receptor beta chain. Its antigen is unidentified. One junction end disagrees with the germline gene, perhaps due to a read error. CDR3 length: 14 amino acids. CDR1 is MNHEY, CDR2 SVGEGT, per germline. This specimen comes from a study of tumor and adjacent non-tumor tissue in lung cancer. Study-wide results and limits: Tumor tissue had significantly higher TCR diversity than normal lung.

TCRbeta libraries were built with three rounds of nested PCR, modified from ARM-PCR. TCRdb re-derived calls from the multiplex PCR reads in MiXCR, one entry per CDR3 protein. The repertoire consists of 60,000 to 85,000 distinct CDR3 sequences, with 80% to 85% occurring once and the leading ten covering about an eighth. RNA was extracted from bulk tissue without any cell sorting. Between August and November 2014, newly diagnosed, chemotherapy-naive lung cancer patients underwent thoracic surgery in China. V gene TRBV6-2 or TRBV6-3 combines with J gene TRBJ2-2; the D is unclear. This clonotype was sampled from a woman between 45 and 65 years old with non-small cell lung cancer. Sequences were obtained from lung tumor tissue. Written as DNA, the CDR3 is TGTGTCAGCACCATGGGCAGAGACACCGGGGAGCTGTTTTTT. Translation gives CVSTMGRDTGELFF.